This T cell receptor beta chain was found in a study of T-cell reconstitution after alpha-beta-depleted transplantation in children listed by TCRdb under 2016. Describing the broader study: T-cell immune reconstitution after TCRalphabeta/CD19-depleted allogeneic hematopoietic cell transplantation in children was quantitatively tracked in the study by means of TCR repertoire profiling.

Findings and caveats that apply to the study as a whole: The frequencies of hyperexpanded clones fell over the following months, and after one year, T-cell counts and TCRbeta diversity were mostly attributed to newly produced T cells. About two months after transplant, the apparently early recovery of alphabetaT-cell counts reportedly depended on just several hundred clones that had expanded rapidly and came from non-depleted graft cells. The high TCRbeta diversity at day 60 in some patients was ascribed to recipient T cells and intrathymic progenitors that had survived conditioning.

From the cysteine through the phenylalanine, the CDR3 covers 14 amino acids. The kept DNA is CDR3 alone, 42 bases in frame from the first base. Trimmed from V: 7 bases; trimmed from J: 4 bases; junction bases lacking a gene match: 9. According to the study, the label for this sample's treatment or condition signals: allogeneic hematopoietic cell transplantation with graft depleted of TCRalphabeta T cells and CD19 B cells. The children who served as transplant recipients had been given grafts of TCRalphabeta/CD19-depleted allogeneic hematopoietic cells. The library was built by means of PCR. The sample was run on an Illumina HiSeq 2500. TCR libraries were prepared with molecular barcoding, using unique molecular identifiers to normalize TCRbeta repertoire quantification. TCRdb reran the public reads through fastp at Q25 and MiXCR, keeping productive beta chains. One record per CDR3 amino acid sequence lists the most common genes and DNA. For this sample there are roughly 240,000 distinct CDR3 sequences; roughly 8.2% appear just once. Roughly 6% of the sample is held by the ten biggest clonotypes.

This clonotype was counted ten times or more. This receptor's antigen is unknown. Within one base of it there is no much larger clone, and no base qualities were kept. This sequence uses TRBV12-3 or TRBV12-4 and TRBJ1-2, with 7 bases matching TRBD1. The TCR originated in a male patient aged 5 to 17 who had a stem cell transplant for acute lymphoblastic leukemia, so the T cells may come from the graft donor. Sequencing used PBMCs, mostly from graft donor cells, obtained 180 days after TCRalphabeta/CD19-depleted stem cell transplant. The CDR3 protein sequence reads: CASTGDRAGYGYTF. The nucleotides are TGTGCCAGCACCGGTGACAGGGCGGGCTATGGCTACACCTTC.